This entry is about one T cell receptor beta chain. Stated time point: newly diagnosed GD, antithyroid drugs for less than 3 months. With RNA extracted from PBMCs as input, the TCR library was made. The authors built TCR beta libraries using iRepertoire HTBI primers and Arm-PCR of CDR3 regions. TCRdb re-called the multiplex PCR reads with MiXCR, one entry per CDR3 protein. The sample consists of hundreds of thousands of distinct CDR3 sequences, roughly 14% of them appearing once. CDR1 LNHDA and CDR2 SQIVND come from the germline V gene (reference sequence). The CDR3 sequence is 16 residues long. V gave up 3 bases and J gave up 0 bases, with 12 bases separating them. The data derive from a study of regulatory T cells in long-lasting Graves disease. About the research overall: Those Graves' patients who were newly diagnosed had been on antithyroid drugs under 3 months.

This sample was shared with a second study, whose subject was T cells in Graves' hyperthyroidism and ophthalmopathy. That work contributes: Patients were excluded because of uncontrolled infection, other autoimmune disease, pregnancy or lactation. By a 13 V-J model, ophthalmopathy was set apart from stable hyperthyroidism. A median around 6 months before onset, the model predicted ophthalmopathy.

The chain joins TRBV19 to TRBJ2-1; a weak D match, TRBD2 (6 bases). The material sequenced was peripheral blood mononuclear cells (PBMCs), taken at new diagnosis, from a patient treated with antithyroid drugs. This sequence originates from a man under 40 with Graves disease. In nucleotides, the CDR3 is TGTGCCAGTAGTATGGGGCGGGGACGCTCCTACAATGAGCAGTTCTTC. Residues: CASSMGRGRSYNEQFF.